This paragraph covers one T cell receptor (beta chain) sequence. Peripheral blood genomic DNA, not sorted cells or RNA, was the template. The data are from a study of T cell repertoires in aging, cancer and after chemotherapy. J was trimmed by 5 bases and V by 5 bases; bases with no gene match: 8. The length of the CDR3 is 13 residues. CDR1 is DFQATT and CDR2 is SNEGSKA in the germline V gene (reference sequence). Multiplex touch-down PCR with TRB-A/B primers amplified rearranged V-D-J TRB sequences. One entry per CDR3 protein results from TCRdb running MiXCR on the multiplex PCR reads. The sample holds about 12,000 distinct CDR3 sequences, around 21% seen once.

Specimen: blood. The V gene is TRBV20-1, the J gene TRBJ2-5, with TRBD1 identical over 7 bases. The receptor was isolated from a human donor in good health. CDR3 bases: TGCAGTGCTTGTCGTAACAGGGGTGAGACCCAGTACTTC. Protein product: CSACRNRGETQYF.